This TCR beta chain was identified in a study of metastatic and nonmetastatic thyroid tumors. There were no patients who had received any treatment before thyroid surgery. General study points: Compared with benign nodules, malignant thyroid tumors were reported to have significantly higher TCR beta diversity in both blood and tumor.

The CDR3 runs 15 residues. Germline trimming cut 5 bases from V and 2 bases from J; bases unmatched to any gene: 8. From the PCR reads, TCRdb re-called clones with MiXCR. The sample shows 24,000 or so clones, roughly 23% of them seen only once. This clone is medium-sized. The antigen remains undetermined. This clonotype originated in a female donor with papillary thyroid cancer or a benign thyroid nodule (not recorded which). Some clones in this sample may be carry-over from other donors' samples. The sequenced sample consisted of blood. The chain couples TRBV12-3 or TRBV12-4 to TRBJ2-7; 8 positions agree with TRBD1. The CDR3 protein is CASSTIRGPPYEQYF. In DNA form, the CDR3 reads TGTGCCAGCAGTACCATCAGGGGGCCGCCCTACGAGCAGTACTTC.